This T cell receptor (beta chain) was captured in a study of blood T cells in healthy people across ages. Trimming shortened V by 1 base and J by 6 bases, and 7 bases separated the two germline ends. The CDR3 sequence is 13 residues long. Of note for this clonotype: Its specificity is unknown.

A second PCR, run for roughly 7 to 11 cycles, used a sample-barcoded 5' primer plus a J-beta primer mix. A template-switch adaptor containing 12 random nucleotides labeled each cDNA molecule. TCRdb ran MiXCR on the 5' RACE reads and lists one entry per CDR3 protein. The repertoire holds roughly 730,000 distinct CDR3 sequences, with 45% to 70% as singletons. Study outcomes and limitations: Donor CMV status was unknown, possibly confounding expanded clonotype changes.

The chain is built from TRBV12-3 or TRBV12-4 and TRBJ2-1, with a weak D call TRBD1 (5 bases). This clonotype was obtained from a man aged 40-55 years in good health. The sequenced sample consisted of blood. The CDR3 bases are TGTGCCAGCAGTTTAGTCAGGGCCAATGAGCAGTTCTTC. Its translation is CASSLVRANEQFF.